This T cell receptor beta chain came from a study of long-term antiretroviral therapy in people with HIV. Background on the study: The earliest specimens came about a decade ahead of the 2015 immediate-ART recommendation.

The CDR3 is made up of 15 amino acids. Trimming took 5 bases from V and 9 from J; bases not matched to a gene: 6. Germline V CDR1 and CDR2: SEHNR, FQNEAQ (reference sequence). immunoSEQ v3.0 was run at survey level. TCRdb keeps only in-frame clones here, not all; method: immunoSEQ multiplex PCR. The table records about 17,000 clones, 70% to 80% of them present only once. In the case of this clone: Its antigen is unknown.

General study results and limits: No data were available on ART adherence, viral resistance or therapy changes. Every time point showed a repertoire led by clones expanded before ART.

Sequencing used unsorted PBMCs, obtained at the start of antiretroviral therapy. V usage is TRBV7-9 and J usage is TRBJ2-1; 14 bases agree with TRBD2. The source is a man aged 30 to 45 with HIV. DNA of the CDR3: TGTGCCAGCAGCCAGGGACTAGCGGGAGAGTCTGAGCAGTTCTTC. Residues: CASSQGLAGESEQFF.